The 17 T cell receptor beta chains below come from one sample, sequenced in a study of brain T cells in children with intractable seizures. Sequenced by immunoSEQ multiplex PCR; TCRdb stores in-frame clones only, minus some. The sample holds about 340,000 clones, about 94% seen once. Time point specified: blood from clinic visit 5 months post-surgery; TSC patient then seizure free. The sequencing here drew on peripheral blood, taken 4 to 6 months after surgery. Every receptor here comes from a boy under two years old with tuberous sclerosis and intractable seizures.

This sequence joins TRBV5-1 and TRBJ2-1; 12 nucleotides line up with TRBD2. From germline, CDR1 is SGHRS and CDR2 YFSETQ. V dropped 4 bases and J dropped 2; count of bases not matched to a gene: 7. The CDR3 extends over 17 amino acids. The CDR3 protein is CASSATGLAGPYNEQFF. Written as DNA, the CDR3 is TGCGCCAGCAGCGCAACAGGACTAGCGGGACCCTACAATGAGCAGTTCTTC.

This clone was seen only once. The chain combines TRBV5-6 with TRBJ1-2; D call uncertain. The CDR3 runs 15 residues. CDR1 and CDR2 from the germline V gene are SGHDT and YYEEEE. Deletions cut 4 bases from V and 6 bases from J, with 19 bases between. The CDR3 region has the DNA TGTGCCAGCAGCCCCAGGATCCCGTCGGCCGATGGCTACACCTTC. Protein product: CASSPRIPSADGYTF. The full variable domain, with the rest looked up from reference TRBV5-6 and TRBJ1-2, is DAGVTQSPTHLIKTRGQQVTLRCSPKSGHDTVSWYQQALGQGPQFIFQYYEEEERQRGNFPDRFSGHQFPNYSSELNVNALLLGDSALYLCASSPRIPSADGYTFGSGTRLTVV.

The V call is TRBV24-1, the J call TRBJ1-2; 7 bases match TRBD1. CDR1 is KGHDR, CDR2 SFDVKD, per germline. The CDR3 loop spans 15 amino acids. With 4 bases clipped from V and 4 bases from J, the junction kept 8 bases outside the gene matches. The CDR3 DNA is TGTGCCACCAGTGACGCAACGACAGGGAGCTATGGCTACACCTTC. This translates into CATSDATTGSYGYTF.

This clone has only a few counts. The chain couples TRBV7-3 to TRBJ2-2, with D possibly being TRBD1 (6 bases). The length of the CDR3 is 14 residues. Looked up from germline, CDR1 is SGHTA and CDR2 is FQGTGA. The germline V and J ends were trimmed by 3 bases and 1 base, with 6 bases remaining between them. CDR3 sequence: CASSLGQNTGELFF. DNA of the CDR3: TGTGCCAGCAGCTTGGGACAGAACACCGGGGAGCTGTTTTTT.

This chain links TRBV29-1 with TRBJ1-2; perhaps TRBD1 as D (6 bases). The V end lost 6 bases, the J end lost 5 bases, and 19 bases lay between the germline ends. Germline lookup yields CDR1 SQVTM and CDR2 ANQGSEA. The CDR3 extends over 14 amino acids. Here the CDR3 reads CSVLKTGTPYGYTF. Written as DNA, the CDR3 is TGCAGCGTCCTCAAGACCGGGACACCTTATGGCTACACCTTC.

As DNA, the CDR3 is TGTGCCAGCAGCTTAAATGGAGGGACTAGCTCCTACAATGAGCAGTTCTTC. Its translation: CASSLNGGTSSYNEQFF. This sequence joins TRBV11-2 and TRBJ2-1, with 8 bases that match TRBD2. V was clipped by 2 bases and J by 0 bases; unmatched bases: 6. Germline-derived CDR1 and CDR2 are SGHAT and FQNNGV. This CDR3 is built from 17 residues. Filled out from reference TRBV11-2 and TRBJ2-1, the complete variable domain reads EAGVAQSPRYKIIEKRQSVAFWCNPISGHATLYWYQQILGQGPKLLIQFQNNGVVDDSQLPKDRFSAERLKGVDSTLKIQPAKLEDSAVYLCASSLNGGTSSYNEQFFGPGTRLTVL.

This clone was picked up one time. Other DNA sequences in this sample translate to the same CDR3. DNA of the CDR3: TGTGCCAGTAGTATGGGGCGAAACACTGAAGCTTTCTTT. This encodes CASSMGRNTEAFF. This chain uses TRBV19 with TRBJ1-1, with D possibly being TRBD1 (5 bases). The ends were cut back, 3 bases at V and 2 bases at J, with 7 bases in the middle. Germline V lookup: CDR1 LNHDA, CDR2 SQIVND (reference sequence). The CDR3 is made up of 13 amino acids.

The chain uses TRBV18 and TRBJ1-1; 8 nucleotides line up with TRBD1. CDR1 is KGHSH, CDR2 LQKENI, per germline. J lost 5 bases, V lost 2 bases, and 7 bases had no gene match. This CDR3 is built from 15 residues. The CDR3 spells CASSPAQGATTEAFF. The CDR3 coding sequence is TGTGCCAGCTCACCAGCCCAGGGGGCTACAACTGAAGCTTTCTTT. Full variable domain (missing parts from reference TRBV18 and TRBJ1-1): NAGVMQNPRHLVRRRGQEARLRCSPMKGHSHVYWYRQLPEEGLKFMVYLQKENIIDESGMPKERFSAEFPKEGPSILRIQQVVRGDSAAYFCASSPAQGATTEAFFGQGTRLTVV.

The chain is built from TRBV5-1 and TRBJ1-5; D gene uncertain. CDR3 size: 15 residues. V was pared by 4 bases and J by 5 bases, with 16 bases between. Germline assignment: CDR1 SGHRS and CDR2 YFSETQ. CDR3 coding DNA: TGCGCCAGCAGCCCCGGTACGGGAGGCGATCAGCCCCAGCATTTT. This translates into CASSPGTGGDQPQHF.

The chain recombines TRBV28 with TRBJ2-7; no reliable D call. Germline CDR1 is MDHEN and CDR2 is SYDVKM. V lost 5 bases, J lost 2 bases, and 10 bases lay in between. CDR3 size: 13 residues. CDR3 in DNA: TGTGCCAGCAGTCTCGAAGACCCCTACGAGCAGTACTTC. Encoded protein: CASSLEDPYEQYF.

This chain links TRBV7-9 with TRBJ2-3, with 7 bases identical to TRBD1. CDR3 length: 16 residues. Looked up from germline, CDR1 is SEHNR and CDR2 is FQNEAQ (reference sequence). With 5 bases clipped from V and 0 bases from J, the junction kept 8 bases outside the gene matches. The CDR3 loop is CASSQTGNPSTDTQYF. Here the CDR3 DNA reads TGTGCCAGCAGCCAGACAGGGAACCCTAGCACAGATACGCAGTATTTT.

The genes are TRBV27 and TRBJ2-7; perhaps TRBD2 as D (7 bases). Germline loops: CDR1 MNHEY, CDR2 SMNVEV (reference sequence). Trimming shortened V by 0 bases and J by 3 bases, and 12 bases separated the two germline ends. The CDR3 has 15 residues. The CDR3 loop is CASSLSPRGGYEQYF. CDR3 coding DNA: TGTGCCAGCAGTTTATCGCCAAGGGGGGGCTACGAGCAGTACTTC.

This clone was found once. The chain is built from TRBV29-1 and TRBJ2-3, with D perhaps TRBD2 (5 bases). The CDR3 runs to 13 residues. Trimming took 3 bases from V and 5 from J, leaving 12 bases between them. Per germline, CDR1 SQVTM and CDR2 ANQGSEA. This chain's CDR3 is CSVESMGRDTQYF. The CDR3 DNA reads TGCAGCGTTGAGTCGATGGGGAGAGATACGCAGTATTTT.

The rearrangement uses TRBV7-2 and TRBJ1-2; D ambiguous. Trimming pared 5 bases from V and 6 bases from J, leaving 10 bases between. This CDR3 is built from 12 residues. Per germline, CDR1 SGHTA and CDR2 FQGNSA. CDR3 residues: CASSLYTNGYTF. In nucleotides, the CDR3 is TGTGCCAGCAGCCTTTACACCAATGGCTACACCTTC.

V and J are TRBV6-6 and TRBJ2-1; D is possibly TRBD2 (7 bases). From germline, CDR1 is MNHNY and CDR2 SVGAGI (reference sequence). This CDR3 contains 15 residues. Trimming stripped 4 bases from V and 5 bases from J, with 15 bases between. The CDR3: CASSSMGGRNNEQFF. The CDR3 DNA reads as TGTGCCAGCAGTTCTATGGGGGGGCGGAACAATGAGCAGTTCTTC.

V and J are TRBV11-3 and TRBJ2-5; D is unresolved. Per the germline V gene, CDR1 is SGHNT and CDR2 is YENEEA. V shed 4 bases and J shed 5 bases, with 8 bases lying between them. The CDR3 runs to 12 residues. The CDR3 sequence is CASSYPGETQYF. The CDR3 DNA reads TGTGCCAGCAGCTATCCTGGGGAGACCCAGTACTTC.

CDR3 nucleotides: TGTGCCAGCAGTAAAGGACAGCCTGTCTCTGGAAACACCATATATTTT. Protein product: CASSKGQPVSGNTIYF. The chain links TRBV6-6 to TRBJ1-3; TRBD1 is a possible D gene (6 bases). The CDR3 is 16 residues long. Trimming took off 5 bases at V and 0 bases at J, with 14 bases between the two ends. Germline loops: CDR1 MNHNY, CDR2 SVGAGI (reference sequence).